The 13 T cell receptor beta chains below come from one sample, sequenced in a study of T cell changes during pregnancy in multiple sclerosis. Here immunoSEQ multiplex PCR was the method, and the copy in TCRdb shows in-frame clones only, minus some. The repertoire holds tens of thousands of clones, with about 90% as singletons. This material consisted of CD4+ T cells from peripheral blood mononuclear cells, taken in the second trimester of pregnancy. The origin of the receptors is a female donor with multiple sclerosis, enrolled in a pregnancy study.

This clone has a single count. The CDR3 DNA follows: TGTGCCAGCAGCTTGTCTCCCGGGGGTTATGGTGGCTACACCTTC. It yields the protein CASSLSPGGYGGYTF. V and J are TRBV5-5 and TRBJ1-2; weak D call: TRBD1 (5 bases). This CDR3 spans 15 amino acids. With 1 base removed from V and 7 bases from J, the gap between germline ends came to 17 bases. Per germline, CDR1 SGHKS and CDR2 YYEKEE (reference sequence).

The genes are TRBV19 and TRBJ2-3; 9 bases map to TRBD2. Germline V gene lookup returns CDR1 LNHDA and CDR2 SQIVND (reference sequence). The CDR3 has 16 amino acids. The trim removed 3 bases at V and 2 bases at J, leaving 6 bases unmatched. CDR3 sequence: CASSILRGGPTDTQYF. Here the CDR3 DNA reads TGTGCCAGTAGTATCCTGCGGGGGGGCCCCACAGATACGCAGTATTTT.

The rearrangement uses TRBV19 and TRBJ2-7; the match to TRBD2 covers 7 bases. CDR1 is LNHDA, CDR2 SQIVND, per germline (reference sequence). The CDR3 has 15 residues. Trimming took 3 bases from V and 0 from J; bases not matched to a gene: 5. CDR3 protein: CASSMGAGSSYEQYF. CDR3 sequence (DNA): TGTGCCAGTAGTATGGGAGCGGGGAGCTCCTACGAGCAGTACTTC. The full variable domain, rest sourced from reference TRBV19 and TRBJ2-7, is DGGITQSPKYLFRKEGQNVTLSCEQNLNHDAMYWYRQDPGQGLRLIYYSQIVNDFQKGDIAEGYSVSREKKESFPLTVTSAQKNPTAFYLCASSMGAGSSYEQYFGPGTRLTVT.

V is TRBV5-1 and J is TRBJ1-4; D is perhaps TRBD1 (5 bases). Looked up from germline, CDR1 is SGHRS and CDR2 is YFSETQ. V was shortened by 6 bases and J by 3 bases, with 15 bases between the two germline ends. There are 15 residues in the CDR3. CDR3 protein: CASTVLGGANEKLFF. The CDR3 region has the DNA TGCGCCAGCACGGTCTTGGGGGGGGCTAATGAAAAACTGTTTTTT. The full variable domain, completed using reference TRBV5-1 and TRBJ1-4, is KAGVTQTPRYLIKTRGQQVTLSCSPISGHRSVSWYQQTPGQGLQFLFEYFSETQRNKGNFPGRFSGRQFSNSRSEMNVSTLELGDSALYLCASTVLGGANEKLFFGSGTQLSVL.

This clone was seen once. CDR3 protein: CASSPEAVAGGYTF. The CDR3 DNA is TGTGCCAGCAGCCCCGAAGCTGTGGCAGGGGGCTACACCTTC. This chain connects TRBV7-2 to TRBJ1-2; possibly TRBD1 for D (5 bases). Per the germline V gene, CDR1 is SGHTA and CDR2 is FQGNSA. V was trimmed by 5 bases and J by 8 bases, leaving 18 bases between them. The CDR3 spans 14 residues.

This clone has only one observation. CDR3 nucleotide sequence: TGTGCCAGCTCACCACTGTCGGAAGAGACCCAGTACTTC. It specifies CASSPLSEETQYF. J is TRBJ2-5 and V is TRBV18; D call uncertain. V lost 1 base, J lost 3 bases, and 6 bases lay in between. The CDR3 is 13 amino acids. CDR1 and CDR2 from the germline V gene are KGHSH and LQKENI. The full variable domain, in which reference TRBV18 and TRBJ2-5 provide the parts outside the CDR3, is NAGVMQNPRHLVRRRGQEARLRCSPMKGHSHVYWYRQLPEEGLKFMVYLQKENIIDESGMPKERFSAEFPKEGPSILRIQQVVRGDSAAYFCASSPLSEETQYFGPGTRLLVL.

This clone occurred a few times. V gene TRBV30 combines with J gene TRBJ1-1; tentative D call: TRBD1 (5 bases). V gave up 4 bases and J gave up 3 bases, with 6 bases separating them. Germline loops: CDR1 GTSNPN, CDR2 SVGIG (reference sequence). The CDR3 has 11 amino acids. CDR3 residues: CAWTGDTEAFF. CDR3 in DNA: TGTGCCTGGACGGGGGACACTGAAGCTTTCTTT.

This clone was detected a few times. The rearrangement joins TRBV2 to TRBJ1-1; no definite D call. The germline gives CDR1 SNHLY, CDR2 FYNNEI. The CDR3 totals 12 residues. The V end lost 2 bases, the J end lost 1 base, and 2 bases lay between the germline ends. The CDR3 DNA sequence: TGTGCCAGCAGTGAACAGAACACTGAAGCTTTCTTT. Translating it yields CASSEQNTEAFF.

This clone has just one count. An end of the junction does not agree with germline; a read error may underlie this. The chain has TRBV5-4 and TRBJ1-6, with D possibly TRBD1 on 5 matching bases. CDR1 SGHNT and CDR2 YYREEE come from the germline V gene (reference sequence). The CDR3 is made up of 15 amino acids. DNA of the CDR3: TGTGCCGGCAGCTTGAAGGCAGGGTGGAATTCACCCCTCCACTTT. The encoded protein is CAGSLKAGWNSPLHF.

This clone is a singleton in its sample. V is TRBV6-1 and J is TRBJ1-1, with a tentative D call TRBD1 (6 bases). The CDR3 runs to 13 residues. With 2 bases removed from V and 4 bases from J, the gap between germline ends came to 8 bases. Germline CDR1 reads MNHNS; CDR2 reads SASEGT. The CDR3 is CASSEIGGTEAFF. The DNA for the CDR3 is TGTGCCAGCAGTGAAATAGGGGGCACTGAAGCTTTCTTT.

This chain links TRBV29-1 with TRBJ1-1; no clear D. With 4 bases removed from V and 1 base from J, the gap between germline ends came to 10 bases. CDR1 is SQVTM, CDR2 ANQGSEA, per germline. The CDR3 extends over 13 amino acids. The CDR3 protein is CSVGGYGNTEAFF. The CDR3, as DNA: TGCAGCGTTGGAGGGTACGGGAACACTGAAGCTTTCTTT.

The chain employs TRBV7-2 and TRBJ2-2; 7 bases line up with TRBD2. The ends lost 8 bases at V and 7 bases at J; junction bases unmatched: 4. Germline V gives CDR1 SGHTA, CDR2 FQGNSA. CDR3 length equals 12 residues. The CDR3 bases are TGTGCCAGCGGCCGGGAGGTCGGGGAGCTGTTTTTT. Translation gives CASGREVGELFF.

This clone was detected only once. V gene TRBV5-6 combines with J gene TRBJ2-2, with D possibly TRBD2 on 5 matching bases. The CDR3 contains 15 residues. Trimming cost V 1 base and J 2 bases, with 9 bases left between them. Germline V CDR1 and CDR2: SGHDT, YYEEEE. This CDR3 reads CASSLKGLNTGELFF. The CDR3 nucleotides read TGTGCCAGCAGCTTGAAAGGACTTAACACCGGGGAGCTGTTTTTT. Filled out from reference TRBV5-6 and TRBJ2-2, the complete variable domain reads DAGVTQSPTHLIKTRGQQVTLRCSPKSGHDTVSWYQQALGQGPQFIFQYYEEEERQRGNFPDRFSGHQFPNYSSELNVNALLLGDSALYLCASSLKGLNTGELFFGEGSRLTVL.